These 18 T cell receptor beta chains were all obtained from the same sample, sequenced in a study of blood T cell repertoires in COVID-19. The protocol was immunoSEQ multiplex PCR, while the TCRdb copy is restricted to in-frame clones and leaves out a portion. The table lists around 250,000 clones, about nine tenths of them singletons. Sequenced input: peripheral blood. The receptors come from a woman aged 25-40 years with active or convalescent COVID-19.

Notes on this clone: Different DNA sequences within this sample yield the same CDR3. V and J are TRBV20-1 and TRBJ2-3, with D possibly matching TRBD2 (6 bases). Germline loops: CDR1 DFQATT, CDR2 SNEGSKA (reference sequence). CDR3 size: 13 residues. With 3 bases removed from V and 1 base from J, the gap between germline ends came to 8 bases. The CDR3 DNA follows: TGCAGTGCTAGTAGCGGTGGCACAGATACGCAGTATTTT. Protein sequence: CSASSGGTDTQYF.

The chain combines TRBV7-2 with TRBJ2-3; 9 positions match TRBD2. The length of the CDR3 is 15 residues. Germline V lookup: CDR1 SGHTA, CDR2 FQGNSA. The trim removed 1 base at V and 4 bases at J, leaving 3 bases unmatched. The CDR3 nucleotides are TGTGCCAGCAGCTTAGATTTAGCGGGGGCAGATACGCAGTATTTT. The encoded protein is CASSLDLAGADTQYF.

J is TRBJ2-3 and V is TRBV30; TRBD1 aligns across 7 bases. Germline assignment: CDR1 GTSNPN and CDR2 SVGIG (reference sequence). V gave up 3 bases and J gave up 3 bases; unmatched junction bases: 3. The CDR3 runs 13 residues. CDR3 in amino acids: CAWSTTGTDTQYF. The CDR3 nucleotides are TGTGCCTGGAGCACGACAGGGACAGATACGCAGTATTTT.

The chain has TRBV18 and TRBJ1-2; 8 bases are a match to TRBD1. Losses at the gene ends were 6 bases for V and 5 bases for J; bases not matched to a gene: 8. This CDR3 has 14 amino acids. Germline assignment: CDR1 KGHSH and CDR2 LQKENI. Written as DNA, the CDR3 is TGTGCCAGCTCCCCCGGACAGGGACTGTATGGCTACACCTTC. Its translation is CASSPGQGLYGYTF.

The gene calls are TRBV5-4 and TRBJ2-3; TRBD2 matches 13 bases. V lost 10 bases to trimming and J lost 5 bases; unmatched junction nucleotides: 1. The CDR3 extends over 12 amino acids. Per the germline V gene, CDR1 is SGHNT and CDR2 is YYREEE (reference sequence). CDR3 region: CAGLAGVDTQYF. In nucleotides, the CDR3 is TGTGCCGGACTAGCGGGGGTAGATACGCAGTATTTT.

The chain combines TRBV9 with TRBJ1-2; 9 nucleotides match TRBD1. Germline values: CDR1 SGDLS, CDR2 YYNGEE. CDR3 length: 14 amino acids. J was trimmed by 5 bases and V by 3 bases; bases with no gene match: 5. This chain's CDR3 is CASSAGDREYGYTF. DNA of the CDR3: TGTGCCAGCAGCGCTGGGGACAGGGAATATGGCTACACCTTC.

The CDR3 loop is CASSRLTGDGYTF. The CDR3 DNA follows: TGTGCCAGCAGTCGACTTACAGGGGATGGCTACACCTTC. The chain joins TRBV6-5 to TRBJ1-2, with TRBD1 identical over 7 bases. Germline CDR1 and CDR2: MNHEY and SVGAGI. This CDR3 has 13 amino acids. V lost 5 bases to trimming and J lost 6 bases; unmatched junction nucleotides: 6.

The chain uses TRBV29-1 and TRBJ2-6; TRBD1 might be the D (5 bases). Trimming left V 0 bases short and J 2 bases short, with 5 bases between. The CDR3 runs 14 residues. Germline V lookup: CDR1 SQVTM, CDR2 ANQGSEA. As DNA, the CDR3 is TGCAGCGTTGAAGACAGGGCTGGGGCCAACGTCCTGACTTTC. Encoded protein: CSVEDRAGANVLTF.

The rearrangement joins TRBV18 to TRBJ1-3, with D perhaps TRBD1 (5 bases). With 1 base removed from V and 2 bases from J, the gap between germline ends came to 12 bases. The CDR3 contains 16 residues. Germline CDR1 is KGHSH and CDR2 is LQKENI. The CDR3 is CASSPRGGSAGNTIYF. The CDR3 nucleotides read TGTGCCAGCTCACCACGCGGGGGAAGCGCTGGAAACACCATATATTTT.

This clone came up once. The chain is built from TRBV19 and TRBJ1-2; D not certain. CDR1 is LNHDA and CDR2 is SQIVND in the germline V gene (reference sequence). V was clipped by 1 base and J by 1 base, with 10 bases between them. The CDR3 length is 15 residues. The CDR3 bases are TGTGCCAGTAGTATAGTGGCAGCGAATAACTATGGCTACACCTTC. Its translation: CASSIVAANNYGYTF.

The chain links TRBV7-2 to TRBJ1-2, with 10 bases identical to TRBD1. Germline CDR1 is SGHTA and CDR2 is FQGNSA. Losses at the gene ends were 2 bases for V and 4 bases for J; bases not matched to a gene: 10. This CDR3 is built from 17 residues. The CDR3 DNA sequence: TGTGCCAGCAGCTTAATAGGACAGGGGGTGAGACGCTATGGCTACACCTTC. It codes for CASSLIGQGVRRYGYTF. Full variable domain (outside the CDR3, taken from reference TRBV7-2 and TRBJ1-2): GAGVSQSPSNKVTEKGKDVELRCDPISGHTALYWYRQSLGQGLEFLIYFQGNSAPDKSGLPSDRFSAERTGGSVSTLTIQRTQQEDSAVYLCASSLIGQGVRRYGYTFGSGTRLTVV.

The chain is built from TRBV10-3 and TRBJ2-7, with a possible D match to TRBD2 (5 bases). Germline V gives CDR1 ENHRY, CDR2 SYGVKD. V was pared by 7 bases and J by 1 base, with 17 bases between. This CDR3 comprises 15 residues. CDR3 in DNA: TGTGCCATCAAGAGGGTGGCAGGCGGGTCCTACGAGCAGTACTTC. It translates to CAIKRVAGGSYEQYF.

V usage is TRBV5-1 and J usage is TRBJ2-2, with a possible D match to TRBD2 (6 bases). This CDR3 spans 13 amino acids. Germline V gives CDR1 SGHRS, CDR2 YFSETQ. Trimming cost V 3 bases and J 5 bases, with 8 bases left between them. The CDR3 sequence: CASSSGLTGELFF. The CDR3 DNA follows: TGCGCCAGCAGCTCAGGACTAACCGGGGAGCTGTTTTTT. The complete variable domain, with remaining parts taken from reference TRBV5-1 and TRBJ2-2, reads KAGVTQTPRYLIKTRGQQVTLSCSPISGHRSVSWYQQTPGQGLQFLFEYFSETQRNKGNFPGRFSGRQFSNSRSEMNVSTLELGDSALYLCASSSGLTGELFFGEGSRLTVL.

About this clone: Other DNA sequences within the sample encode an identical CDR3. J is TRBJ1-1 and V is TRBV27; D perhaps matches TRBD1 (6 bases). CDR1 is MNHEY and CDR2 is SMNVEV in the germline V gene (reference sequence). V lost 4 bases to trimming and J lost 7 bases, with 13 bases between them. This CDR3 has 13 amino acids. CDR3 nucleotides: TGTGCCAGCAGTTCGACAGGCCGGGGTGAAGCTTTCTTT. Encoded protein: CASSSTGRGEAFF.

This clone was picked up a small number of times. The V and J genes are TRBV6-5 and TRBJ1-1, with D possibly being TRBD1 (6 bases). The CDR3 is made up of 13 amino acids. V dropped 7 bases and J dropped 10 bases, with 19 bases sitting between them. CDR1 is MNHEY, CDR2 SVGAGI, per germline. The CDR3 region has the DNA TGTGCCAGCAATCCATCAGGGGATTTCGGAGCTTTCTTT. Translating it yields CASNPSGDFGAFF.

V and J are TRBV18 and TRBJ1-4, with D maybe TRBD1 (6 bases). The germline gives CDR1 KGHSH, CDR2 LQKENI. Trimming shortened V by 4 bases and J by 0 bases, and 9 bases separated the two germline ends. This CDR3 contains 15 residues. CDR3 loop: CASSRSGATNEKLFF. The CDR3 DNA follows: TGTGCCAGCTCACGCTCAGGGGCAACTAATGAAAAACTGTTTTTT.

The rearrangement uses TRBV6-5 and TRBJ1-1; D may be TRBD1 (6 bases). This CDR3 is built from 15 residues. Per germline, CDR1 MNHEY and CDR2 SVGAGI. Trimming removed 2 bases from V and 0 bases from J, with 10 bases in between. DNA of the CDR3: TGTGCCAGCAGTTACCGACAGGTGATGAACACTGAAGCTTTCTTT. Its translation: CASSYRQVMNTEAFF.

V usage is TRBV28 and J usage is TRBJ2-3; TRBD2 matches 7 bases. The CDR3 is made up of 15 amino acids. J was trimmed by 3 bases and V by 2 bases; bases with no gene match: 5. The germline CDR1 and CDR2 sequences are MDHEN and SYDVKM. The CDR3: CASSLLSSGTDTQYF. The CDR3 DNA reads TGTGCCAGCAGTTTACTTTCTAGCGGTACAGATACGCAGTATTTT.